This paragraph reports one TCR beta chain. The sample originates from a study of blood T cell repertoires in COVID-19. Study details: COVID-19 samples from acute and convalescent phases originated in the United States, Italy and Spain. T cells, B-cell-depleted T cells, or PBMCs supplied cDNA or gDNA.

Per the authors' pipeline: Estimates of nucleated cell counts were drawn from the amplification of reference gene primers. Clones were sequenced by immunoSEQ multiplex PCR, and TCRdb holds only the in-frame ones, with some missing. For V, J and clone size, that table is used; D and trimming come from the DNA. The data show roughly 250,000 clones, just under 85% seen once. Germline assignment: CDR1 MNHEY and CDR2 SMNVEV (reference sequence). The CDR3 has 16 residues. V dropped 4 bases and J dropped 7; count of bases not matched to a gene: 10. Material: peripheral blood. The chain combines TRBV27 with TRBJ1-6; TRBD1 agrees at 7 bases. This clonotype was obtained from a woman aged 80 or over with acute or convalescent COVID-19. CDR3: CASSSHNRGFNSPLHF. CDR3 in DNA: TGTGCCAGCAGTTCACATAACAGGGGTTTCAATTCACCCCTCCACTTT.